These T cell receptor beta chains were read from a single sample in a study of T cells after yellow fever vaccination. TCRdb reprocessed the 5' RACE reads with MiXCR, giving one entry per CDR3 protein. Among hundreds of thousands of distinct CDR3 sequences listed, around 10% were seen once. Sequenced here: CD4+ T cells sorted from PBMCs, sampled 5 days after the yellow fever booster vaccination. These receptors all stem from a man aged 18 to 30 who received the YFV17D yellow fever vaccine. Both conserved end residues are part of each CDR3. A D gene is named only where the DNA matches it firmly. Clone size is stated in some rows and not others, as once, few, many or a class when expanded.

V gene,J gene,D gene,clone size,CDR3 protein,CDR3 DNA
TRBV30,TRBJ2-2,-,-,CACNPRRTGELFF,TGTGCCTGCAACCCGAGAAGGACCGGGGAGCTGTTTTTT
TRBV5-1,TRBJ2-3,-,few,CASSLAVVGTDTQYF,TGCGCCAGCAGCTTGGCCGTGGTGGGCACAGATACGCAGTATTTT
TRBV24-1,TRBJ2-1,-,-,CATSVWERNEQFF,TGTGCCACCAGTGTCTGGGAGCGGAATGAGCAGTTCTTC
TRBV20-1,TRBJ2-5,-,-,CSARGDSKETQYF,TGCAGTGCTCGGGGGGACAGTAAAGAGACCCAGTACTTC
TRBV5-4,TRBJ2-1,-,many,CASSLVANEQFF,TGTGCCAGCAGCTTGGTGGCGAATGAGCAGTTCTTC
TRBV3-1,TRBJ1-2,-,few,CASSQAAAFLPGGGYTF,TGTGCCAGCAGCCAAGCAGCGGCCTTTCTACCCGGGGGTGGCTACACCTTC
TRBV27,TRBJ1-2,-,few,CASGDAFSGGYTF,TGTGCCAGTGGGGACGCCTTCTCTGGCGGCTACACCTTC
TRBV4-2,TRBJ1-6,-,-,CASSRGGHRDNSPLHF,TGTGCCAGCAGCCGAGGGGGACACAGGGATAATTCACCCCTCCACTTT
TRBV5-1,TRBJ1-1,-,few,CASSLSPGRQANTEAFF,TGCGCCAGCAGCCTCTCTCCGGGACGCCAGGCGAACACTGAAGCTTTCTTT
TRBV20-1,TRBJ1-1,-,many,CSAPPGHWNTEAFF,TGCAGTGCCCCACCGGGACATTGGAACACTGAAGCTTTCTTT
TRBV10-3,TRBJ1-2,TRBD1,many,CAISERDSDYGYTF,TGTGCCATCAGTGAGAGGGACAGTGACTATGGCTACACCTTC
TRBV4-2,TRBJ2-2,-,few,CASTQAAGTYTGELFF,TGTGCCAGCACCCAAGCGGCGGGGACCTACACCGGGGAGCTGTTTTTT
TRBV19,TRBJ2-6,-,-,CASLLFSGANVLTF,TGTGCCAGTCTTTTGTTCTCTGGGGCCAACGTCCTGACTTTC
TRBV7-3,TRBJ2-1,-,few,CASSFGGMVNEQFF,TGTGCCAGCAGCTTCGGGGGAATGGTCAATGAGCAGTTCTTC
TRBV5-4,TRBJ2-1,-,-,CASSLIGTYDNEQFF,TGTGCCAGCAGCTTGATCGGGACTTACGACAATGAGCAGTTCTTC
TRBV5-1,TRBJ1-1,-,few,CASSFDGLNTEAFF,TGCGCCAGCAGCTTCGACGGACTAAACACTGAAGCTTTCTTT
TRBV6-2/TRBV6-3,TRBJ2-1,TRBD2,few,CASTDTGTSGGLYNEQFF,TGTGCCAGCACTGATACCGGGACTAGCGGGGGGCTCTACAATGAGCAGTTCTTC
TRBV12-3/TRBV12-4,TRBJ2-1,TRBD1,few,CASSFGTANNEQFF,TGTGCCAGCAGTTTTGGGACAGCCAACAATGAGCAGTTCTTC
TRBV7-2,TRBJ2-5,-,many,CASSLAGGPGTQYF,TGTGCCAGCAGCTTAGCGGGGGGCCCCGGGACCCAGTACTTC
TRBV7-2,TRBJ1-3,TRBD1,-,CASSLRTGGLGLSGNTIYF,TGTGCCAGCAGCCTAAGGACAGGGGGATTAGGGCTAAGTGGAAACACCATATATTTT
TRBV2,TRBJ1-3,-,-,CALSRSGNTIYF,TGTGCCCTCAGCAGGTCTGGAAACACCATATATTTT
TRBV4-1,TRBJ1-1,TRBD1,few,CASSQQKVFQGGQGNTEAFF,TGCGCCAGCAGCCAACAAAAAGTCTTTCAGGGGGGACAGGGAAACACTGAAGCTTTCTTT
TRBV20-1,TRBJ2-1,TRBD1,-,CSAIPGQGDNEQFF,TGCAGTGCTATACCGGGACAGGGAGACAATGAGCAGTTCTTC
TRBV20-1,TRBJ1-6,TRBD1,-,CSAREIRTGKLNSPLHF,TGCAGTGCTAGAGAAATCCGGACAGGGAAACTCAATTCACCCCTCCACTTT
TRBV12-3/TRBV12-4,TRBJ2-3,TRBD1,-,CASARTGTGNTQYF,TGTGCCAGCGCCCGGACCGGGACAGGGAATACGCAGTATTTT
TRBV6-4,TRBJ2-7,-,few,CASSDGYEQYF,TGTGCCAGCAGTGACGGGTACGAGCAGTACTTC
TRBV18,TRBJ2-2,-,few,CASRITGNTGELFF,TGTGCCAGCCGTATTACAGGGAACACCGGGGAGCTGTTTTTT
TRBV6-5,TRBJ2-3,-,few,CASSYSSRGWEDTQYF,TGTGCCAGCAGTTACTCTTCCCGGGGGTGGGAAGATACGCAGTATTTT
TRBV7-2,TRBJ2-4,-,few,CASSFAVTAKNIQYF,TGTGCCAGCAGCTTTGCCGTTACCGCCAAAAACATTCAGTACTTC
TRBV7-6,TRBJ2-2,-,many,CASSLGGHESGELFF,TGTGCCAGCAGCTTAGGGGGCCATGAGTCCGGGGAGCTGTTTTTT
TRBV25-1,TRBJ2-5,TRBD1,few,CASSEVGQGAGETQYF,TGTGCCAGCAGTGAAGTTGGACAGGGGGCTGGGGAGACCCAGTACTTC
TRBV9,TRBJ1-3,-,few,CASSVATGPAAIYF,TGTGCCAGCAGCGTAGCTACAGGGCCCGCGGCCATATATTTT
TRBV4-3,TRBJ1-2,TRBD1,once,CASSQVITGDGYTF,TGCGCCAGCAGCCAAGTAATAACAGGGGATGGCTACACCTTC
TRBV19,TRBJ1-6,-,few,CASKMRMKSSYNSPLHF,TGTGCCAGTAAGATGAGAATGAAGAGCTCCTATAATTCACCCCTCCACTTT
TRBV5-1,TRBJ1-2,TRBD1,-,CASSLEGQVWYGYTF,TGCGCCAGCAGCCTGGAGGGACAGGTTTGGTATGGCTACACCTTC
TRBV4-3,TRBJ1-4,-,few,CASSQINEKLFF,TGCGCCAGCAGCCAAATAAATGAAAAACTGTTTTTT
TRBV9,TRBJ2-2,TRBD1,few,CASSVAPPGQGRAGELFF,TGTGCCAGCAGCGTAGCCCCCCCCGGACAGGGTAGGGCCGGGGAGCTGTTTTTT
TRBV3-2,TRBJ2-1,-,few,CASSHGLSSSYNEQFF,TGTGCCAGCAGCCACGGACTGTCGAGCTCCTACAATGAGCAGTTCTTC
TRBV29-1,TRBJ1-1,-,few,CSVDSGTLREAFF,TGCAGCGTTGACTCCGGGACTTTGAGGGAGGCTTTCTTT